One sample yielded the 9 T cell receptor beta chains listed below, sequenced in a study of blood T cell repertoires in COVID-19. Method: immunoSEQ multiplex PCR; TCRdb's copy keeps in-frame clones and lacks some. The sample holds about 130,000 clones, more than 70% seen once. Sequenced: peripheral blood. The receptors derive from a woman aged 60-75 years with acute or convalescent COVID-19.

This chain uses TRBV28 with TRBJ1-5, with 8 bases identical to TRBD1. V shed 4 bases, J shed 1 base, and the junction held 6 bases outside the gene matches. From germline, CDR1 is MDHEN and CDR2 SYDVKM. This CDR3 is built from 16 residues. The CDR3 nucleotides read TGTGCCAGCAGTTCGTTAACAGGGGGAAGCAATCAGCCCCAGCATTTT. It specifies CASSSLTGGSNQPQHF.

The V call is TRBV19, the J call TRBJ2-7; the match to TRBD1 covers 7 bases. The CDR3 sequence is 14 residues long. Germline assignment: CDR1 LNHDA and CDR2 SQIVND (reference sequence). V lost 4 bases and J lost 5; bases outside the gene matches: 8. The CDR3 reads CASSTGTVFHEQYF. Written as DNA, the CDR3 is TGTGCCAGTAGTACCGGGACAGTTTTCCACGAGCAGTACTTC.

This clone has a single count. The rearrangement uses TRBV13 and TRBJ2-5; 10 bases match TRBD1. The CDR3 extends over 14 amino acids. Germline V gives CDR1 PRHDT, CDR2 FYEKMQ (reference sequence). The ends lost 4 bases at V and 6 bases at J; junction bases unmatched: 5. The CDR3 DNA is TGTGCCAGCAGCTCCCGGGACAGGGGCCAGACCCAGTACTTC. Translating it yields CASSSRDRGQTQYF.

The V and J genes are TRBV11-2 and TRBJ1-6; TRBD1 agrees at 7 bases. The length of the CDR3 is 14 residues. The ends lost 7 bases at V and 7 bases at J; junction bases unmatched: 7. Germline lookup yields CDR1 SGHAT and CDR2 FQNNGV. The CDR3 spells CASTLRDRNSPLHF. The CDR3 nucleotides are TGTGCCAGCACCTTGAGGGACAGAAATTCACCCCTCCACTTT. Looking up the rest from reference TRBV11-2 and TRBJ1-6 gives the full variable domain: EAGVAQSPRYKIIEKRQSVAFWCNPISGHATLYWYQQILGQGPKLLIQFQNNGVVDDSQLPKDRFSAERLKGVDSTLKIQPAKLEDSAVYLCASTLRDRNSPLHFGNGTRLTVT.

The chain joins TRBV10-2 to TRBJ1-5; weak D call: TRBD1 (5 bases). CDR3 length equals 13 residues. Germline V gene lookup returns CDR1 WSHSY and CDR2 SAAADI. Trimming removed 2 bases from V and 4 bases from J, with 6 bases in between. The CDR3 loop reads CASSEGANQPQHF. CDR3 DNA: TGCGCCAGCAGTGAGGGGGCTAATCAGCCCCAGCATTTT.

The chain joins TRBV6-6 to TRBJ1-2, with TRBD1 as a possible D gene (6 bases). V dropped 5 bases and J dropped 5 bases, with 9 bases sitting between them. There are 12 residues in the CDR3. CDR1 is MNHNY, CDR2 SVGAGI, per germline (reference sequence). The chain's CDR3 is CASSQGQYGYTF. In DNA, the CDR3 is TGTGCCAGCAGTCAAGGACAGTATGGCTACACCTTC.

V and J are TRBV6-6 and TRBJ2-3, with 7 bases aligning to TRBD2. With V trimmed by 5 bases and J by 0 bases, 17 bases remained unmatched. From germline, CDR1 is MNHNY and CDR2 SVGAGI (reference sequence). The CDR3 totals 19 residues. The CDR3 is CASSPTGRRRPSSTDTQYF. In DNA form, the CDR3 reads TGTGCCAGCAGTCCCACCGGGAGGAGACGACCCTCTAGCACAGATACGCAGTATTTT.

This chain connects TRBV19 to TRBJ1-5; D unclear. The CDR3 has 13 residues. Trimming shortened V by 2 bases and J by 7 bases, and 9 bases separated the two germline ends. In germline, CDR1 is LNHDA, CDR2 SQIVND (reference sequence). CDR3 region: CASSIQINQPQHF. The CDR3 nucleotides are TGTGCCAGTAGTATACAGATCAACCAGCCCCAGCATTTT.

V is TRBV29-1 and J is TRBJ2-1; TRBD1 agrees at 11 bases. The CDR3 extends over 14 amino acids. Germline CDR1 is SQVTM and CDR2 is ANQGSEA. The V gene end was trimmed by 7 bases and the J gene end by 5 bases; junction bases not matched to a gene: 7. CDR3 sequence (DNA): TGCAGCGGGACAGGGGGCGCTGGGAACAATGAGCAGTTCTTC. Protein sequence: CSGTGGAGNNEQFF.